This TCR beta chain was sequenced for a study of T cell responses to AZD1222 COVID-19 vaccine. Here immunoSEQ multiplex PCR was the method, and the copy in TCRdb shows in-frame clones only, minus some. Of 160,000 or so clones listed, roughly 90% were seen once; the top ten hold about 4.3%. The germline gives CDR1 MGHDK, CDR2 SYGVNS. The CDR3 sequence is 15 residues long. V shed 1 base and J shed 6 bases, with 15 bases lying between them. Findings and caveats of the study: Spike-specific TCRs gained breadth and depth after people received two AZD1222 doses. Reportedly, nearly half of unique spike TCRs recognized epitopes outside B.1.351/B.1.1.7 mutations.

Of note for this clone: Its antigen is undetermined.

This receptor was taken from an adult who received the AZD1222 COVID-19 vaccine. The sequenced sample was peripheral blood, obtained 28 days after the second AZD1222 dose. The genes are TRBV25-1 and TRBJ1-1; D unresolved. The DNA of the CDR3 is TGTGCCAGCAGTGAATTGGGAAGGGAGTTCGCTGAAGCTTTCTTT. Translated: CASSELGREFAEAFF.